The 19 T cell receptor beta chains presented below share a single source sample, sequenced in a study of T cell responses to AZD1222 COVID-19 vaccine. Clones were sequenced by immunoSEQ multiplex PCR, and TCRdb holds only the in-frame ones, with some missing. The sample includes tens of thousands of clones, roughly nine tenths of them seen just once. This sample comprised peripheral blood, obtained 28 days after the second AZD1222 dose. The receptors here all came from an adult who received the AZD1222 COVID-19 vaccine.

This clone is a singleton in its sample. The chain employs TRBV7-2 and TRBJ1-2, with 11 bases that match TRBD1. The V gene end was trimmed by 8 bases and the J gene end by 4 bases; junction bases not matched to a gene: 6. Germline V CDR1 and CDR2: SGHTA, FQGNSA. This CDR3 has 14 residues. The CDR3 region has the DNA TGTGCCAGCCCCGGGACAGGGGGTATCTATGGCTACACCTTC. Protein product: CASPGTGGIYGYTF.

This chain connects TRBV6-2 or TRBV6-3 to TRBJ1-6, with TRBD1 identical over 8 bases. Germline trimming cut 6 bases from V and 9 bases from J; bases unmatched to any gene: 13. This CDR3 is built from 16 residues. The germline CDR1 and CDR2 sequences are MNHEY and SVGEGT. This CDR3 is CASSPPGQGARSPLHF. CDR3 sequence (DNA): TGTGCCAGCAGCCCTCCGGGGCAGGGGGCTCGTTCACCCCTCCACTTT.

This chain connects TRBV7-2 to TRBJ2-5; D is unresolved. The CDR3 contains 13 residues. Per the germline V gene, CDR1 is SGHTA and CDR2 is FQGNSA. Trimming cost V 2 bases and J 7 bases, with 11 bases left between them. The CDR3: CASSLLRPGTQYF. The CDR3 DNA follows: TGTGCCAGCAGCTTACTTCGACCAGGGACCCAGTACTTC.

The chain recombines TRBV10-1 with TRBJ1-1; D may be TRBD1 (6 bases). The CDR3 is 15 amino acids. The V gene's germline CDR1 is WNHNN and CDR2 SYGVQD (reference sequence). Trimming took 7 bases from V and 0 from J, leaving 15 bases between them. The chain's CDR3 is CASKGQPNLNTEAFF. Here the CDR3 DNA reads TGCGCCAGCAAAGGACAGCCTAATTTGAACACTGAAGCTTTCTTT.

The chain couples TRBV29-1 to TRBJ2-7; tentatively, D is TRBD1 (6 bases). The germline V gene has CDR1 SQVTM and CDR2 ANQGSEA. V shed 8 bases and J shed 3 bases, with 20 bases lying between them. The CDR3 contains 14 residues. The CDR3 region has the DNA TGCAGCTTCTCCCAGGGGACGGTCGGCTACGAGCAGTACTTC. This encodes CSFSQGTVGYEQYF.

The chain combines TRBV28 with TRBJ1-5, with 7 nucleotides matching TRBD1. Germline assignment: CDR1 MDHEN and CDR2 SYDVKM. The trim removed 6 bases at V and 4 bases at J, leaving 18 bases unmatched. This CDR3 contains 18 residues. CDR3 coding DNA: TGTGCCAGCAGCCTCGCTATTTTCGACAGGGAAATTAATCAGCCCCAGCATTTT. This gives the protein CASSLAIFDREINQPQHF.

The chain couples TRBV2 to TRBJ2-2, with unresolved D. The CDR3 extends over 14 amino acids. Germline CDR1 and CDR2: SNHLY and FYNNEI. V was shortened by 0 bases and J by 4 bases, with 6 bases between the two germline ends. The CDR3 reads CASSEARITGELFF. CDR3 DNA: TGTGCCAGCAGTGAAGCGAGGATCACCGGGGAGCTGTTTTTT.

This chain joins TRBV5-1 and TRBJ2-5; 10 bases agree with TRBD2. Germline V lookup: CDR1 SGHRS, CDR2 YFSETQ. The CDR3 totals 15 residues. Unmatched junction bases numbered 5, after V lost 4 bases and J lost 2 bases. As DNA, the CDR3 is TGCGCCAGCAGCCACGGGACTAGCGCACAAGAGACCCAGTACTTC. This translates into CASSHGTSAQETQYF. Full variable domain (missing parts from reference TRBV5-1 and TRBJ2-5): KAGVTQTPRYLIKTRGQQVTLSCSPISGHRSVSWYQQTPGQGLQFLFEYFSETQRNKGNFPGRFSGRQFSNSRSEMNVSTLELGDSALYLCASSHGTSAQETQYFGPGTRLLVL.

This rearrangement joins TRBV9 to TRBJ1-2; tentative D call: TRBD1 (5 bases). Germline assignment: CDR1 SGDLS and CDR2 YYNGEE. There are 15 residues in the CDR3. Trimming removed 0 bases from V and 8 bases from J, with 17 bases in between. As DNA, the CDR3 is TGTGCCAGCAGCGTAGGGGACTTTTCGAATTTAGGCTACACCTTC. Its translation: CASSVGDFSNLGYTF.

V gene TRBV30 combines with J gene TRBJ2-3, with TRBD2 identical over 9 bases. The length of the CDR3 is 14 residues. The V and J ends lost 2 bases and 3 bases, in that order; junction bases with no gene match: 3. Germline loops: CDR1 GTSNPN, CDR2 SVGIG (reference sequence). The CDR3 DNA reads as TGTGCCTGGAGTTCGGCGGGGGGGACAGATACGCAGTATTTT. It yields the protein CAWSSAGGTDTQYF.

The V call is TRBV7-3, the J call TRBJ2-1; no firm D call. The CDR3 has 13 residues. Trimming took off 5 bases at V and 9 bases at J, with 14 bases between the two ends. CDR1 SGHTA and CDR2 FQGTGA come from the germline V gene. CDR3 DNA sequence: TGTGCCAGCAGCCCCGGAACCTCCCGTGAGCAGTTCTTC. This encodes CASSPGTSREQFF.

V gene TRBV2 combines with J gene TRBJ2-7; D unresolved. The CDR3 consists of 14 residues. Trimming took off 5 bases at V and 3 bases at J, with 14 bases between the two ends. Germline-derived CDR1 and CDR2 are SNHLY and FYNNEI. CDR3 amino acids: CASSPSDLGYEQYF. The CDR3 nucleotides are TGTGCCAGCAGTCCAAGCGACCTAGGCTACGAGCAGTACTTC.

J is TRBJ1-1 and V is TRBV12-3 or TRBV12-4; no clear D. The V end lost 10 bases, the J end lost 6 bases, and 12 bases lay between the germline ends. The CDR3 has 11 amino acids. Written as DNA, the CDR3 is TGTGCCACGATTAATTGGTCTGAAGCTTTCTTT. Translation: CATINWSEAFF.

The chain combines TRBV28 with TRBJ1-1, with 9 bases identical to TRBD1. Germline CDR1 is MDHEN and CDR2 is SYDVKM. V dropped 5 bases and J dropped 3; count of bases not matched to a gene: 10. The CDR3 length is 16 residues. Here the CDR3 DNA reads TGTGCCAGCAGTCTACCACCGGGACAGGGTTACACTGAAGCTTTCTTT. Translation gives CASSLPPGQGYTEAFF.

CDR3 DNA sequence: TGTGCCAGCAGCGGACTATTGGACGGTTTCTATGGCTACACCTTC. Its protein is CASSGLLDGFYGYTF. The genes are TRBV9 and TRBJ1-2; D not resolved. V gave up 3 bases and J gave up 4 bases, with 16 bases separating them. This CDR3 contains 15 residues. The germline CDR1 and CDR2 sequences are SGDLS and YYNGEE.

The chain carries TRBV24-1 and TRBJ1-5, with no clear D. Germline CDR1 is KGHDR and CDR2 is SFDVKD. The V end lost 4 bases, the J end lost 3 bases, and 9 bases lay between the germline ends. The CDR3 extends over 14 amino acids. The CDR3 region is CATSDQDPNQPQHF. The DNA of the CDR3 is TGTGCCACCAGTGACCAGGACCCCAATCAGCCCCAGCATTTT.

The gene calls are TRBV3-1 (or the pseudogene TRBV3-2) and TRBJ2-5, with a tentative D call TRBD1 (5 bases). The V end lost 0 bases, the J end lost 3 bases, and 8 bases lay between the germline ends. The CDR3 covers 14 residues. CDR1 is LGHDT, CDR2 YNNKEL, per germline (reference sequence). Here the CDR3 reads CASSQEGREETQYF. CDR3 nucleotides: TGTGCCAGCAGCCAAGAAGGCAGGGAAGAGACCCAGTACTTC.

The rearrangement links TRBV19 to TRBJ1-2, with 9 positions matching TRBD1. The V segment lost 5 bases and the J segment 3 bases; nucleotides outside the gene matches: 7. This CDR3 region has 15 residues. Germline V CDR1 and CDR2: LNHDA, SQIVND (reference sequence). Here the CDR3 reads CASSLSTGGDYGYTF. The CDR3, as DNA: TGTGCCAGTAGTCTCTCGACAGGGGGTGACTATGGCTACACCTTC.

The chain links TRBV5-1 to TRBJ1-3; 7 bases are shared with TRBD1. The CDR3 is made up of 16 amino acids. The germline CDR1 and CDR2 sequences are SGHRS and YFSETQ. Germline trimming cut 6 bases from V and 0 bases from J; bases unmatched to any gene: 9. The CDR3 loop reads CASTRGDSASGNTIYF. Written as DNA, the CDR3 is TGCGCCAGCACCCGGGGGGACAGCGCCTCTGGAAACACCATATATTTT.